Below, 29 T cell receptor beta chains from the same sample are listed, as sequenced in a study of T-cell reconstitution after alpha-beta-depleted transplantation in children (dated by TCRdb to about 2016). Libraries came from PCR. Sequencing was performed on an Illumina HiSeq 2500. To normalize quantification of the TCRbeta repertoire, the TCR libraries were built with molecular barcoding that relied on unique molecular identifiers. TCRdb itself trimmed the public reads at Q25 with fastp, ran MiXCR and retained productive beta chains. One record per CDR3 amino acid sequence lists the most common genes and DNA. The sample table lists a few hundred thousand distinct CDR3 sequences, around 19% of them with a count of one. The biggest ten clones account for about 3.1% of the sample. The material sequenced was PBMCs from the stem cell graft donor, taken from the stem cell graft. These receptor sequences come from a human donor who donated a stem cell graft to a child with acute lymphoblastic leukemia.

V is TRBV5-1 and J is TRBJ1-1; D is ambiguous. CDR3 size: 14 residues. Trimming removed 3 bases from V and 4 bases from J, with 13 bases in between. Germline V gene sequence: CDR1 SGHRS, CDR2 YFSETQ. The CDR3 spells CASSSLPGATEAFF. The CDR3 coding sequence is TGCGCCAGCAGCTCCTTACCCGGCGCCACTGAAGCTTTCTTT.

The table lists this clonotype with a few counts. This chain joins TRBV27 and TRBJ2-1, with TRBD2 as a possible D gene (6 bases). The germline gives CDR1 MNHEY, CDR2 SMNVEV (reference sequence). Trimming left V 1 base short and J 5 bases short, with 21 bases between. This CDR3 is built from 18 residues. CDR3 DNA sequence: TGTGCCAGCAGTTTATTCCCCCCTCGGGCGGGAATAAACAATGAGCAGTTCTTC. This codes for CASSLFPPRAGINNEQFF.

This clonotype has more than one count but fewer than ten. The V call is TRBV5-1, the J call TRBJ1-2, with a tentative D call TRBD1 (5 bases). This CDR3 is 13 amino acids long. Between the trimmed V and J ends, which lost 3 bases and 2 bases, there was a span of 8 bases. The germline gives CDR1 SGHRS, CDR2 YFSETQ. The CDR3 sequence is CASSSGSNYGYTF. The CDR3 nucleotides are TGCGCCAGCAGCTCAGGGTCCAACTATGGCTACACCTTC.

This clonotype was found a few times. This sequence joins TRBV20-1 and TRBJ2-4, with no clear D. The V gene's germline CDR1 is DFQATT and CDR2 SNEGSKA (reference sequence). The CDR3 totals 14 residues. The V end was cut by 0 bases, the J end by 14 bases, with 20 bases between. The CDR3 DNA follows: TGCAGTGCTAGAGATTTCATTGGACCGAGAAAAAAGTACTTC. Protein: CSARDFIGPRKKYF.

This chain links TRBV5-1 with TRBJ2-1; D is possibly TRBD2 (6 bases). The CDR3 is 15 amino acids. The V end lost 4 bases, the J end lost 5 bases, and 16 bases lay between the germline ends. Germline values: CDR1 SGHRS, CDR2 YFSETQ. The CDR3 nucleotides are TGCGCCAGCAGCACCAAACCGGGACTCCACAATGAGCAGTTCTTC. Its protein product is CASSTKPGLHNEQFF.

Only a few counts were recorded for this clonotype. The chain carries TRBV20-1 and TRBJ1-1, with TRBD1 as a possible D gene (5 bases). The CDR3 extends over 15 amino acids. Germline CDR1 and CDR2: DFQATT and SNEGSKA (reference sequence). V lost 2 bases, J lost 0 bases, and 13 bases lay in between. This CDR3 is CSARPETVMNTEAFF. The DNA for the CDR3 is TGCAGTGCTAGACCAGAGACAGTCATGAACACTGAAGCTTTCTTT.

The CDR3 DNA follows: TGCGCCAGCAGCTTGAAAGAGTCGACCGGGGAGCTGTTTTTT. Its protein is CASSLKESTGELFF. This chain joins TRBV5-1 and TRBJ2-2; D is undetermined. This CDR3 is built from 14 residues. Per germline, CDR1 SGHRS and CDR2 YFSETQ. Trimming stripped 1 base from V and 5 bases from J, with 9 bases between.

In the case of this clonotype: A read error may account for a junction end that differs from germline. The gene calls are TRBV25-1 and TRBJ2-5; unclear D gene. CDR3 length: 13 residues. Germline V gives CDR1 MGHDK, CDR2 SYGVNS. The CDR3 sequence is CASSEQIEEAQYF. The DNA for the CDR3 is TGTGCCAGCAGTGAACAGATTGAAGAGGCCCAGTACTTC.

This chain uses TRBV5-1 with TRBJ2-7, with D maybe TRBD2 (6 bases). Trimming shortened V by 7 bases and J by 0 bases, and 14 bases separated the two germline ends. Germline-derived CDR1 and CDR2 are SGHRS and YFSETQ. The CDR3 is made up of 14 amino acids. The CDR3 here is CASQNGGSSYEQYF. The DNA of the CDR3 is TGCGCCAGCCAAAACGGGGGTAGCTCCTACGAGCAGTACTTC.

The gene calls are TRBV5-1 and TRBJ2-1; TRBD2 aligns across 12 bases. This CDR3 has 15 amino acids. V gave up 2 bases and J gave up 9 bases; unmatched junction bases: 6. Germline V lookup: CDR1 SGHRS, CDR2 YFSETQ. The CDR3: CASSLLTSGRPEQFF. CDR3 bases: TGCGCCAGCAGCTTACTAACTAGCGGGAGGCCTGAGCAGTTCTTC.

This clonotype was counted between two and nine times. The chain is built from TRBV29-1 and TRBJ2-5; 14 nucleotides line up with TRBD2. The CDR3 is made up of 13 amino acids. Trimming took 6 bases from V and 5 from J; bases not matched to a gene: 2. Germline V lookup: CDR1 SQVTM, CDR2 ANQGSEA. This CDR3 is CSVRLAGGETQYF. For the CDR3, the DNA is TGCAGCGTCCGACTAGCGGGAGGGGAGACCCAGTACTTC.

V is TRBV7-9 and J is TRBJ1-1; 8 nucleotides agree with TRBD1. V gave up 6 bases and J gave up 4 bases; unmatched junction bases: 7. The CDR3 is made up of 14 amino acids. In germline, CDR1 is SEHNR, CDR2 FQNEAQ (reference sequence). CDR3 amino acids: CASSSDRVGTEAFF. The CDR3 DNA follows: TGTGCCAGCAGTTCGGACAGGGTGGGCACTGAAGCTTTCTTT.

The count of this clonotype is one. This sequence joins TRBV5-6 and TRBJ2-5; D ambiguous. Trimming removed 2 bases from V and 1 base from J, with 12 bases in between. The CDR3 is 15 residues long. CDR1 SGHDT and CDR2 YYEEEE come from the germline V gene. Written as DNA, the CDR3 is TGTGCCAGCAGCTTCGATGGGTTTGGCCAAGAGACCCAGTACTTC. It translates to CASSFDGFGQETQYF.

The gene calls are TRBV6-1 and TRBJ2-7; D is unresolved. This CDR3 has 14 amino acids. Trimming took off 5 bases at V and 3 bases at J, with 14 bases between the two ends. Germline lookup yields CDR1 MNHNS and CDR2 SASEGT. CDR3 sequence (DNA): TGTGCCAGCAGTCGGTCCTCCCTCCTCTACGAGCAGTACTTC. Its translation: CASSRSSLLYEQYF.

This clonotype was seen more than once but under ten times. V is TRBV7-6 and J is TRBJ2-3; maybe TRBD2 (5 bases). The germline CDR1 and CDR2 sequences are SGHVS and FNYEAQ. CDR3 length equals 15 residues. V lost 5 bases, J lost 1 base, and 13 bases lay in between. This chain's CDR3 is CASSERGGGTDTQYF. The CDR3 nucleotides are TGTGCCAGCAGCGAAAGAGGAGGAGGCACAGATACGCAGTATTTT.

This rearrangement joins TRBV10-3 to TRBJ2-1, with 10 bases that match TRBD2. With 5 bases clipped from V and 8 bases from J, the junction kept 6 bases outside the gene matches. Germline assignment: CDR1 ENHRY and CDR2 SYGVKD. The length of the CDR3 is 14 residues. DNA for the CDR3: TGTGCCATCAGTTTCCTAGCGGGAGCGGATGAGCAGTTCTTC. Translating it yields CAISFLAGADEQFF.

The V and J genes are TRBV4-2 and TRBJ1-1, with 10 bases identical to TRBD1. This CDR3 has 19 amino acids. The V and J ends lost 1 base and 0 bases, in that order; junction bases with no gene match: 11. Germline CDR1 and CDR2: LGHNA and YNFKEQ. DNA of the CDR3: TGTGCCAGCAGCCAAGGCCCAGGGACAGGGGACTTCATGAACACTGAAGCTTTCTTT. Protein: CASSQGPGTGDFMNTEAFF.

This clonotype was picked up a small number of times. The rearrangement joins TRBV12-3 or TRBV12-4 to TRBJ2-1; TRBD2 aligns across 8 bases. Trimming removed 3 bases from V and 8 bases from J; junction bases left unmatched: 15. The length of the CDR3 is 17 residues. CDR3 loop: CASSLSRGTSVLYEQFF. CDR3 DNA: TGTGCCAGCAGTTTGAGTAGGGGGACTAGTGTGTTGTATGAGCAGTTCTTC.

As DNA, the CDR3 is TGCGCCAGCAGCCCCTTCGGGACAGGGACTCAAGAGACCCAGTACTTC. Its protein is CASSPFGTGTQETQYF. The chain is built from TRBV5-1 and TRBJ2-5; 9 bases map to TRBD1. The V and J ends lost 4 bases and 2 bases, in that order; junction bases with no gene match: 9. The CDR3 length is 16 residues. Germline V gives CDR1 SGHRS, CDR2 YFSETQ.

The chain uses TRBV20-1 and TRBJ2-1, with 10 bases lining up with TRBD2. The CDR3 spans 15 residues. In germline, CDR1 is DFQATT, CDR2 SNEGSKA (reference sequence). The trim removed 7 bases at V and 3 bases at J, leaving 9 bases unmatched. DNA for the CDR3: TGCAGTGGACTAGCGGGTCATTCCAACTACAATGAGCAGTTCTTC. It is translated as CSGLAGHSNYNEQFF.

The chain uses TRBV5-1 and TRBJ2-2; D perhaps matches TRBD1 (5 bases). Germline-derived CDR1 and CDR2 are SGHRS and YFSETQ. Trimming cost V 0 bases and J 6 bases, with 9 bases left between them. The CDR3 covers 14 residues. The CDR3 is CASSLVQGPGELFF. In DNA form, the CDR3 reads TGCGCCAGCAGCTTGGTCCAGGGCCCCGGGGAGCTGTTTTTT.

CDR3 coding DNA: TGCAGCGTTAAGGGACACCGATCCTACGAGCAGTACTTC. Amino acid sequence: CSVKGHRSYEQYF. J is TRBJ2-7 and V is TRBV29-1, with TRBD1 as a possible D gene (6 bases). The germline V gene encodes CDR1 SQVTM and CDR2 ANQGSEA. CDR3 length: 13 amino acids. The V gene lost 5 bases and the J gene lost 1 base, with 12 bases spanning the gap.

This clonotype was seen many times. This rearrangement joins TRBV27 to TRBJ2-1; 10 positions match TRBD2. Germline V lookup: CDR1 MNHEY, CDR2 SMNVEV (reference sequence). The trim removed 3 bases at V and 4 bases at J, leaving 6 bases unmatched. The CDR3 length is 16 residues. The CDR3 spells CASSFPTSGKYNEQFF. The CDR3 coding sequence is TGTGCCAGCAGTTTCCCAACTAGCGGGAAGTACAATGAGCAGTTCTTC.

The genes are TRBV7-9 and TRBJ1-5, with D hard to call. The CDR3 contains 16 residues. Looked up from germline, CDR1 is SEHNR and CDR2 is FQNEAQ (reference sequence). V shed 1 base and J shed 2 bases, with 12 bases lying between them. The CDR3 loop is CASSLGGPDGNQPQHF. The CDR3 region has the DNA TGTGCCAGCAGCTTAGGCGGACCAGACGGCAATCAGCCCCAGCATTTT.

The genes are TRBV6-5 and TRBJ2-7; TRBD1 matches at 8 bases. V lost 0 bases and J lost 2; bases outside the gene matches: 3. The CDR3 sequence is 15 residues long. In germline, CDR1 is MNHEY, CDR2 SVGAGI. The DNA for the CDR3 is TGTGCCAGCAGTTACTCCGCAGGGGGCGCCTACGAGCAGTACTTC. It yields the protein CASSYSAGGAYEQYF.

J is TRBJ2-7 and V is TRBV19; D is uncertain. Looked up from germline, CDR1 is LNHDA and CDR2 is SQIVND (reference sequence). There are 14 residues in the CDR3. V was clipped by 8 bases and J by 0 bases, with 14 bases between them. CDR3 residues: CASSPAASSYEQYF. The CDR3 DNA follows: TGTGCCAGTTCTCCGGCAGCCAGCTCCTACGAGCAGTACTTC.

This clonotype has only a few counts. As DNA, the CDR3 is TGCAGTGCTAGAGGGGGTGGGGGCAAGGACTATGGCTACACCTTC. Protein product: CSARGGGGKDYGYTF. This chain connects TRBV20-1 to TRBJ1-2; perhaps TRBD1 as D (6 bases). Germline V gives CDR1 DFQATT, CDR2 SNEGSKA (reference sequence). V lost 1 base and J 3 bases, leaving 15 bases between the germline ends. The CDR3 consists of 15 residues.

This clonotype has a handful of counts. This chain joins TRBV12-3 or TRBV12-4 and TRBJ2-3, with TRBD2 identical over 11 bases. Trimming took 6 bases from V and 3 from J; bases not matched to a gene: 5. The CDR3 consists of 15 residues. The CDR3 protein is CASSQLAGETDTQYF. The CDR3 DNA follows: TGTGCCAGCAGCCAACTAGCGGGAGAGACAGATACGCAGTATTTT.

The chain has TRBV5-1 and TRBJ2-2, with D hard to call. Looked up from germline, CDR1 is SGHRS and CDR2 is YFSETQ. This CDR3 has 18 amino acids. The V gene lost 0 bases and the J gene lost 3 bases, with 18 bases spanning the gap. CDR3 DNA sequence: TGCGCCAGCAGCTTGGGAAGCCCGTCGGAAGGGTACACCGGGGAGCTGTTTTTT. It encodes CASSLGSPSEGYTGELFF.